This T cell receptor (beta chain) emerged from a study of T cell changes during pregnancy in multiple sclerosis. The table came from immunoSEQ multiplex PCR; TCRdb's copy has only in-frame clones and leaves some out. The sample holds approximately 41,000 clones, roughly 87% seen once. The V segment lost 4 bases and the J segment 5 bases; nucleotides outside the gene matches: 11. CDR3 length equals 16 residues. The germline gives CDR1 MNHEY, CDR2 SVGAGI. This TCR came from a female donor with multiple sclerosis, enrolled in a pregnancy study. The V gene is TRBV6-5, the J gene TRBJ1-2, with 9 bases matching TRBD1. Source: CD8+ T cells from peripheral blood mononuclear cells, taken in the first trimester of pregnancy. DNA of the CDR3: TGTGCCAGCAGTTGGGGGCCGACAGGGGGAGAATATGGCTACACCTTC. Amino acids: CASSWGPTGGEYGYTF.